This T cell receptor beta chain stems from a study of Graves' ophthalmopathy and Graves' hyperthyroidism. Regarding the study as a whole: The model achieved 55% to 71% sensitivity and less than 75% specificity for ophthalmopathy progression. Blood also held most thyroid clonotypes expanded above 0.001 frequency.

Patients were left out if they had other autoimmune diseases, uncontrolled infections, pregnancy or lactation. PBMCs were isolated by Ficoll-Paque density gradient centrifugation, using 8 to 10 ml of fresh peripheral blood as the starting material. The germline gives CDR1 SEHNR, CDR2 FQNEAQ (reference sequence). Trimming stripped 5 bases from V and 4 bases from J, with 14 bases between. This CDR3 is 14 amino acids long. RNA transcripts were the template, and TCR beta CDR3 regions were amplified from them. HTBI primers served in a first-round RT-PCR, which a second-round multiplex PCR followed. TCRdb reanalysed the multiplex PCR reads using MiXCR and keeps one entry per CDR3 protein. The sample comprises 650,000 to 900,000 distinct CDR3 sequences, roughly two fifths of which are singletons, and 40% to 45% rests with the top ten. As for this clonotype: Its cognate antigen is unknown.

The TCR originated in an adult man with Graves' ophthalmopathy. Sequenced material: peripheral blood. The rearrangement uses TRBV7-9 and TRBJ1-1; D ambiguous. The CDR3 bases are TGTGCCAGCAGCCCATTAGGAGGGTCCACTGAAGCTTTCTTT. Translating gives CASSPLGGSTEAFF.